This T cell receptor beta chain was observed in a study of radiotherapy plus CTLA-4 blockade in lung cancer. Study summary: An objective response was seen in around 17% of patients, and disease control in 25% to 40%. Findings and limits, study-wide: Among blood TCR repertoires after radiotherapy plus ipilimumab, tumor-derived clones expanded.

Germline assignment: CDR1 SGHNT and CDR2 YYREEE (reference sequence). V trimming: 3 bases; J trimming: 6 bases; junction bases outside the gene matches: 11. The CDR3 loop spans 15 amino acids. Measured with immunoSEQ multiplex PCR; TCRdb has only the in-frame clones, and not every one. The table shows around 41,000 clones, with about 70% occurring only once. As for this clone: Antigen specificity is unknown.

The receptor was derived from a human donor with non-small cell lung cancer who had a partial response to radiotherapy plus ipilimumab. The source material was peripheral blood, sampled from a patient treated with radiotherapy plus ipilimumab. The chain recombines TRBV5-4 with TRBJ1-2; the match to TRBD1 covers 7 bases. The CDR3 is CASSSNRQGSHGYTF. CDR3 in DNA: TGTGCCAGCAGCTCAAACCGACAGGGTTCCCATGGCTACACCTTC.